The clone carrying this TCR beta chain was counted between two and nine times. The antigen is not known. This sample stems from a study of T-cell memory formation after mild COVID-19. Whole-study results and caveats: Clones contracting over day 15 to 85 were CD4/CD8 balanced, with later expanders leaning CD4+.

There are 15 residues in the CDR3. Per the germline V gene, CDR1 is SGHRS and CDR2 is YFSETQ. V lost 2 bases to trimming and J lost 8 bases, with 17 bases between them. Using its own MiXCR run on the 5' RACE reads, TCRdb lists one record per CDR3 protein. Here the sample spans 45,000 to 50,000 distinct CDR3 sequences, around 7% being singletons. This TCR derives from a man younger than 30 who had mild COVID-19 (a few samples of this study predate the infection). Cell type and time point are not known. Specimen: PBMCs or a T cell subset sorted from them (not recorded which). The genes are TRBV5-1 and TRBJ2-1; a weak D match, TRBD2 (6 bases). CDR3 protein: CASSLLGSGGDEQFF. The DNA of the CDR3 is TGCGCCAGCAGCTTACTAGGGTCCGGAGGGGATGAGCAGTTCTTC.